The 22 T cell receptor beta chains reported below all come from one sample, sequenced in a study of blood T cells in healthy people across ages. The second PCR ran 7 to 11 cycles with a sample-barcoded 5' primer and J-beta primers. TCRdb analysed the 5' RACE reads with MiXCR anew, one entry per CDR3 protein. This table has 790,000 or so distinct CDR3 sequences, about 61% appearing once. Sequencing was done on a sample of blood. The receptors were sampled from a man aged 35 to 55 in good health.

The genes are TRBV11-2 and TRBJ2-5; D may be TRBD1 (7 bases). Germline V gives CDR1 SGHAT, CDR2 FQNNGV. The CDR3 runs 16 residues. V gave up 5 bases and J gave up 1 base, with 17 bases separating them. CDR3 nucleotides: TGTGCCAGCAGCGGAGGGACAGCACCGTTCCAAGAGACCCAGTACTTC. Residues: CASSGGTAPFQETQYF.

This chain joins TRBV27 and TRBJ1-1; D may be TRBD1 (6 bases). Germline values: CDR1 MNHEY, CDR2 SMNVEV (reference sequence). With 4 bases removed from V and 6 bases from J, the gap between germline ends came to 18 bases. The CDR3 has 15 residues. CDR3 nucleotide sequence: TGTGCCAGCAGTTCCCACGGGGGCAAAAACCCTGAAGCTTTCTTT. Encoded protein: CASSSHGGKNPEAFF.

The chain couples TRBV6-2 or TRBV6-3 to TRBJ2-7, with 8 bases matching TRBD1. CDR3 length: 15 amino acids. The V and J ends lost 2 bases and 3 bases, in that order; junction bases with no gene match: 6. From germline, CDR1 is MNHEY and CDR2 SVGEGT. The DNA of the CDR3 is TGTGCCAGCAGTTACGCGGGCAGGGGGCACTACGAGCAGTACTTC. This encodes CASSYAGRGHYEQYF.

The rearrangement joins TRBV2 to TRBJ1-6, with no clear D. The CDR3 is 13 residues long. Trimming cost V 7 bases and J 7 bases, with 11 bases left between them. The germline CDR1 and CDR2 sequences are SNHLY and FYNNEI. The CDR3 loop reads CASTDESNSPLHF. For the CDR3, the DNA is TGTGCCAGCACCGATGAATCCAATTCACCCCTCCACTTT. The entire variable domain, with the rest obtained from reference TRBV2 and TRBJ1-6, is as follows: EPEVTQTPSHQVTQMGQEVILRCVPISNHLYFYWYRQILGQKVEFLVSFYNNEISEKSEIFDDQFSVERPDGSNFTLKIRSTKLEDSAMYFCASTDESNSPLHFGNGTRLTVT.

The chain uses TRBV6-2 or TRBV6-3 and TRBJ1-5, with 10 bases lining up with TRBD1. The CDR3 has 18 residues. The V gene's germline CDR1 is MNHEY and CDR2 SVGEGT. V dropped 2 bases and J dropped 7; count of bases not matched to a gene: 14. CDR3 bases: TGTGCCAGCAGTTACGAGCGTATTAGGGACAGGGGAAGACAGCCCCAGCATTTT. Translation: CASSYERIRDRGRQPQHF.

V usage is TRBV20-1 and J usage is TRBJ2-1; D is unclear. Trimming shortened V by 1 base and J by 8 bases, and 9 bases separated the two germline ends. The CDR3 has 12 residues. Looked up from germline, CDR1 is DFQATT and CDR2 is SNEGSKA (reference sequence). CDR3 protein: CSARALLHEQFF. In nucleotides, the CDR3 is TGCAGTGCTAGAGCCCTCCTCCATGAGCAGTTCTTC.

CDR3 nucleotides: TGTGCCAGTTCCGGGGACAGAAAAGGGCCCACCCTTTTCTCTGGGGCCAACGTCCTGACTTTC. It is translated as CASSGDRKGPTLFSGANVLTF. The chain joins TRBV9 to TRBJ2-6; 7 positions match TRBD1. J was trimmed by 0 bases and V by 8 bases; bases with no gene match: 23. Germline V gene sequence: CDR1 SGDLS, CDR2 YYNGEE. This CDR3 has 21 residues.

The V call is TRBV12-3 or TRBV12-4, the J call TRBJ2-7; D is perhaps TRBD2 (6 bases). The CDR3 has 16 amino acids. The V end was cut by 5 bases, the J end by 1 base, with 18 bases between. This chain's CDR3 is CASSLISGTPSYEQYF. DNA of the CDR3: TGTGCCAGCAGTCTCATTTCCGGGACTCCTTCCTACGAGCAGTACTTC.

The J gene is TRBJ2-1, the V gene TRBV6-2 or TRBV6-3; 8 bases map to TRBD2. The CDR3 has 16 residues. Germline V gives CDR1 MNHEY, CDR2 SVGEGT. V lost 10 bases, J lost 7 bases, and 18 bases stayed unmatched. CDR3 loop: CATALVLGGRRNEQFF. CDR3 coding DNA: TGTGCCACCGCGCTGGTTCTGGGCGGGAGGAGAAATGAGCAGTTCTTC.

This chain links TRBV5-1 with TRBJ2-1, with 8 bases identical to TRBD2. This CDR3 spans 16 amino acids. The V and J ends lost 4 bases and 5 bases, in that order; junction bases with no gene match: 11. Germline V gene sequence: CDR1 SGHRS, CDR2 YFSETQ. The DNA of the CDR3 is TGCGCCAGCAGCCTGGAAGCCGGACTAGCCCACAATGAGCAGTTCTTC. Its protein product is CASSLEAGLAHNEQFF.

The rearrangement joins TRBV20-1 to TRBJ1-2; 7 nucleotides line up with TRBD1. The germline gives CDR1 DFQATT, CDR2 SNEGSKA (reference sequence). The CDR3 covers 12 residues. V dropped 4 bases and J dropped 10; count of bases not matched to a gene: 9. The CDR3 protein is CSAKHRGWPYTF. Written as DNA, the CDR3 is TGCAGTGCTAAGCACAGGGGATGGCCCTACACCTTC.

The chain joins TRBV18 to TRBJ2-1; D unresolved. Germline V gene sequence: CDR1 KGHSH, CDR2 LQKENI. The length of the CDR3 is 15 residues. V lost 1 base, J lost 9 bases, and 16 bases lay in between. This chain's CDR3 is CASSPLTVATSEQFF. DNA of the CDR3: TGTGCCAGCTCACCACTCACAGTGGCTACGAGTGAGCAGTTCTTC. Together with reference TRBV18 and TRBJ2-1, the CDR3 gives the full variable domain: NAGVMQNPRHLVRRRGQEARLRCSPMKGHSHVYWYRQLPEEGLKFMVYLQKENIIDESGMPKERFSAEFPKEGPSILRIQQVVRGDSAAYFCASSPLTVATSEQFFGPGTRLTVL.

The chain recombines TRBV7-9 with TRBJ2-7; tentatively, D is TRBD1 or TRBD2 (5 bases each). Trimming cost V 4 bases and J 4 bases, with 14 bases left between them. Germline V gene lookup returns CDR1 SEHNR and CDR2 FQNEAQ (reference sequence). The length of the CDR3 is 14 residues. The CDR3 region has the DNA TGTGCCAGCAGCTCATACACGAGGGGATACGAGCAGTACTTC. Translation: CASSSYTRGYEQYF.

This clonotype has only a few counts. The genes are TRBV15 and TRBJ1-2, with a possible D match to TRBD1 (6 bases). This CDR3 spans 15 amino acids. Trimming removed 0 bases at V and 4 bases at J, with 12 bases between. CDR1 is LNHNV, CDR2 YYDKDF, per germline (reference sequence). This CDR3 reads CATSRDSQGPYGYTF. DNA of the CDR3: TGTGCCACCAGCAGAGATTCACAGGGACCCTATGGCTACACCTTC.

V gene TRBV6-5 combines with J gene TRBJ2-1, with D possibly being TRBD1 (5 bases). The V end was cut by 2 bases, the J end by 8 bases, with 10 bases between. Germline loops: CDR1 MNHEY, CDR2 SVGAGI. This CDR3 spans 13 amino acids. In nucleotides, the CDR3 is TGTGCCAGCAGTTACCTCAGGGCCGATGAGCAGTTCTTC. Residues: CASSYLRADEQFF.

V usage is TRBV20-1 and J usage is TRBJ2-6; no clear D. The CDR3 spans 14 residues. The V gene's germline CDR1 is DFQATT and CDR2 SNEGSKA (reference sequence). V lost 1 base and J 2 bases, leaving 6 bases between the germline ends. This chain's CDR3 is CSARGDTGANVLTF. In nucleotides, the CDR3 is TGCAGTGCTAGAGGAGATACTGGGGCCAACGTCCTGACTTTC.

V and J are TRBV15 and TRBJ2-7, with D tentatively TRBD2 (6 bases). The CDR3 sequence is 13 residues long. Germline CDR1 is LNHNV and CDR2 is YYDKDF (reference sequence). V shed 4 bases and J shed 7 bases, with 14 bases lying between them. The CDR3 spells CATSNYIGGEQYF. The CDR3 DNA reads as TGTGCCACCAGCAACTACATCGGGGGTGAGCAGTACTTC.

V is TRBV11-3 and J is TRBJ2-5; D remains unclear. CDR1 SGHNT and CDR2 YENEEA come from the germline V gene. Trimming took off 5 bases at V and 5 bases at J, with 21 bases between the two ends. The CDR3 spans 16 residues. The CDR3 DNA reads TGTGCCAGCAGCCCCCAACGTGCCGCGTACGGTGAGACCCAGTACTTC. It codes for CASSPQRAAYGETQYF.

This clonotype appeared a few times. This chain joins TRBV12-3 or TRBV12-4 and TRBJ2-3; D may match TRBD1 or TRBD2 (5 bases each). This CDR3 is built from 16 residues. Trimming cost V 5 bases and J 1 base, with 16 bases left between them. The CDR3 is CASSVTSGGGTDTQYF. The DNA for the CDR3 is TGTGCCAGCAGTGTTACGTCTGGGGGAGGCACAGATACGCAGTATTTT.

This rearrangement joins TRBV7-9 to TRBJ2-5; 7 nucleotides agree with TRBD1. Losses at the gene ends were 6 bases for V and 1 base for J; bases not matched to a gene: 8. Germline V gene sequence: CDR1 SEHNR, CDR2 FQNEAQ (reference sequence). CDR3 length: 15 residues. The DNA of the CDR3 is TGTGCCAGCAGGATGACAGGGTTTTTCCAAGAGACCCAGTACTTC. This encodes CASRMTGFFQETQYF.

This clonotype was recorded a few times. The V and J genes are TRBV7-2 and TRBJ2-4, with 15 bases matching TRBD2. The CDR3 consists of 20 residues. Germline CDR1 SGHTA, CDR2 FQGNSA. Losses at the gene ends were 3 bases for V and 0 bases for J; bases not matched to a gene: 9. For the CDR3, the DNA is TGTGCCAGCAGCTTGATGATGGGACTAGCGGGGGGTATAGCCAAAAACATTCAGTACTTC. Protein: CASSLMMGLAGGIAKNIQYF.

On this clonotype itself: A much larger clone is a single base away; this may be a read error. The chain joins TRBV4-2 to TRBJ1-4; D not resolved. The CDR3 is made up of 15 amino acids. CDR1 and CDR2 from the germline V gene are LGHNA and YNFKEQ. CDR3 bases: TGTACCAGCAGCCAAGTGAAAGCAACTAATGAAAAACTGTTTTTT. Encoded protein: CTSSQVKATNEKLFF.